The clone carrying this TCR beta chain was picked up one time. Its matching antigen is unknown. The data originate from a study of OX40 agonist ivuxolimab in advanced cancers. Study-wide context: Ivuxolimab was administered intravenously to patients at 0.01 to 10 mg/kg every 2 weeks. Broader study findings: Low normalized T-cell clonal expansion was also seen in some nonresponders. CD4+ and CD8+ blood T cells expanded clonally by week 6 at 0.1 to 3.0 mg/kg.

Autoimmune disease history or systemic immunosuppression led to patient exclusion. The method was immunoSEQ multiplex PCR; TCRdb's version includes in-frame clones alone and lacks a portion of them. The data contain some 70,000 clones, around 81% of them singletons. The CDR3 is 15 amino acids. V was clipped by 2 bases and J by 2 bases, with 12 bases between them. CDR1 and CDR2 (germline): SGHTA, FQGNSA. The clonotype originates from an adult with an advanced solid tumor such as melanoma, head and neck, liver or kidney cancer. Source: CD4+ or CD8+ T cells sorted from blood, taken in a trial of the OX40 agonist ivuxolimab. This chain links TRBV7-2 with TRBJ2-5; tentatively, D is TRBD1 (6 bases). CDR3 protein: CASSLLRGTQETQYF. CDR3 DNA: TGTGCCAGCAGCTTATTGAGGGGGACACAAGAGACCCAGTACTTC.